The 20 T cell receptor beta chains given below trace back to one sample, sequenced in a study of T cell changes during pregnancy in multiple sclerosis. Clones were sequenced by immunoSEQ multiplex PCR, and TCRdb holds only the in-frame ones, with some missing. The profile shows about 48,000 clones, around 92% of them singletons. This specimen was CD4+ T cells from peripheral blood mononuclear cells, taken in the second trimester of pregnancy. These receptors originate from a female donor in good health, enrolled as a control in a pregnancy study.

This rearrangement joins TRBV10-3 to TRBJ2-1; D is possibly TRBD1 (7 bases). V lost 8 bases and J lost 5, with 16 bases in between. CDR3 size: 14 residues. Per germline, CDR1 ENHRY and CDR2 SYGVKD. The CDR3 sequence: CAIGQGGLDNEQFF. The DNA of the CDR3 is TGTGCCATCGGCCAGGGGGGCCTGGACAATGAGCAGTTCTTC.

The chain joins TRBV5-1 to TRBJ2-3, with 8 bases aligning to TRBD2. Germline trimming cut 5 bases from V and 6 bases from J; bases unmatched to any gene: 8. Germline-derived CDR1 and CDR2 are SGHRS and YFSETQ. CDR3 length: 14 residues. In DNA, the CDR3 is TGCGCCAGCAGGCAAGCGGGAGAACGGGATACGCAGTATTTT. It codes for CASRQAGERDTQYF.

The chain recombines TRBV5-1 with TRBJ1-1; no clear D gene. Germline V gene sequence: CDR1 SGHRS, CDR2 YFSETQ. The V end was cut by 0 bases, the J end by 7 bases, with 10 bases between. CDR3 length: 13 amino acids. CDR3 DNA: TGCGCCAGCAGCTTGGTCCAGGCGGGTGAAGCTTTCTTT. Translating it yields CASSLVQAGEAFF.

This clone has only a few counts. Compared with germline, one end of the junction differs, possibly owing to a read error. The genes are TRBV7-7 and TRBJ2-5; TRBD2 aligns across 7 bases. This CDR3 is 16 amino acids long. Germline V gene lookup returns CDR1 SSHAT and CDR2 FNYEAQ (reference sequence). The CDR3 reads CASSLGRVIKEETQYF. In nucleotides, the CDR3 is TGTGCTAGCAGCTTAGGGAGGGTGATTAAGGAAGAGACCCAGTACTTC.

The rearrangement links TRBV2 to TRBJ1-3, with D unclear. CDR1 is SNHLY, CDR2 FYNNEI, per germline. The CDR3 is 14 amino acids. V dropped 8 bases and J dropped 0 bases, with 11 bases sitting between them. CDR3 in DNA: TGTGCCAGCGACCCGGGGAGCTCTGGAAACACCATATATTTT. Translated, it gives CASDPGSSGNTIYF.

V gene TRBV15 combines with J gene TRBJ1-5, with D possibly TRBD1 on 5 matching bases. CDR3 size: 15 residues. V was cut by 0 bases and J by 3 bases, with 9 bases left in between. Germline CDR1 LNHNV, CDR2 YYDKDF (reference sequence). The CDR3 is CATSRDPGNNQPQHF. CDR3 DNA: TGTGCCACCAGCAGAGATCCAGGGAACAATCAGCCCCAGCATTTT.

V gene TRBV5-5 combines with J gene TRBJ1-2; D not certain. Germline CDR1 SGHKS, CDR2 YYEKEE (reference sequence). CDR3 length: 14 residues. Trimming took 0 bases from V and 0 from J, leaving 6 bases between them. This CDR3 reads CASSLDGTNYGYTF. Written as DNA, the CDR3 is TGTGCCAGCAGCTTGGACGGGACTAACTATGGCTACACCTTC. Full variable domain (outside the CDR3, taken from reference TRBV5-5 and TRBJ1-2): DAGVTQSPTHLIKTRGQQVTLRCSPISGHKSVSWYQQVLGQGPQFIFQYYEKEERGRGNFPDRFSARQFPNYSSELNVNALLLGDSALYLCASSLDGTNYGYTFGSGTRLTVV.

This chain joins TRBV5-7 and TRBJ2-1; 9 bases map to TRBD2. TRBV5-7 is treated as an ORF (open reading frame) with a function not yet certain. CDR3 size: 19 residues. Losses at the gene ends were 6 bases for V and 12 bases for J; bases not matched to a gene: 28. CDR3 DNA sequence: TGTGCCAGCACACAACCGGGACATTCTTCTACTAGCGGGTTAAGGGGGCAGTTCTTC. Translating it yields CASTQPGHSSTSGLRGQFF.

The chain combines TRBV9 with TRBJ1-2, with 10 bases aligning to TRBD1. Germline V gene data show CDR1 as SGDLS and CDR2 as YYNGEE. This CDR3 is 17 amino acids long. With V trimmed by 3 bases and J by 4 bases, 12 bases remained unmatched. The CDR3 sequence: CASSGGVWDRGLYGYTF. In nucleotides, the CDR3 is TGTGCCAGCAGCGGCGGAGTATGGGACAGGGGTCTCTATGGCTACACCTTC. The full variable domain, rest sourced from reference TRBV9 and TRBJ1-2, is DSGVTQTPKHLITATGQRVTLRCSPRSGDLSVYWYQQSLDQGLQFLIQYYNGEERAKGNILERFSAQQFPDLHSELNLSSLELGDSALYFCASSGGVWDRGLYGYTFGSGTRLTVV.

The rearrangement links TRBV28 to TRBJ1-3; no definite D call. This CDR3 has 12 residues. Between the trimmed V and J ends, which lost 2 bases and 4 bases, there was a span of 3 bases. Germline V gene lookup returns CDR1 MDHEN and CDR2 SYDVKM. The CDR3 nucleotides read TGTGCCAGCAGTTTACAGGGAAACACCATATATTTT. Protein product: CASSLQGNTIYF. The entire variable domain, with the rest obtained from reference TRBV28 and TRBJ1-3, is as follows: DVKVTQSSRYLVKRTGEKVFLECVQDMDHENMFWYRQDPGLGLRLIYFSYDVKMKEKGDIPEGYSVSREKKERFSLILESASTNQTSMYLCASSLQGNTIYFGEGSWLTVV.

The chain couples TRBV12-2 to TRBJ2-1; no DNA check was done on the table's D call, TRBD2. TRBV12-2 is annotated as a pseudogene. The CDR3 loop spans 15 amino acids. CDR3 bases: TGTGCAAGTCGTACTGGGCGGGGGAGAAACAATGAGCAGTTCTTC. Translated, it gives CASRTGRGRNNEQFF.

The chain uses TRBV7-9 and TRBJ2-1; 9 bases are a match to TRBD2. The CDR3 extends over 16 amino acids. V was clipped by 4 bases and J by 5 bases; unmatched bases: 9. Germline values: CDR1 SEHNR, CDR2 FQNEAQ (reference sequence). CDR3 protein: CASSSLGASGNNEQFF. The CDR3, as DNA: TGTGCCAGCAGCTCTCTAGGAGCTAGCGGGAACAATGAGCAGTTCTTC.

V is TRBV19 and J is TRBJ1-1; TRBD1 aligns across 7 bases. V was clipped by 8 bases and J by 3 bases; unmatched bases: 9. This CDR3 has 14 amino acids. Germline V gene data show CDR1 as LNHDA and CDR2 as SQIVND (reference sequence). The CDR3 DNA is TGTGCCAGTTCCCGAGACAGGGCCCACACTGAAGCTTTCTTT. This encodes CASSRDRAHTEAFF.

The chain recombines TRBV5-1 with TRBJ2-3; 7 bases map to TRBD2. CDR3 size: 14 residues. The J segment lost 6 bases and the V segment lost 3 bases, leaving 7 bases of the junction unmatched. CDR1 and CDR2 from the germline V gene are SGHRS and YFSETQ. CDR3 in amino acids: CASSSGGGTDTQYF. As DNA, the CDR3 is TGCGCCAGCAGCTCTGGGGGGGGAACCGATACGCAGTATTTT.

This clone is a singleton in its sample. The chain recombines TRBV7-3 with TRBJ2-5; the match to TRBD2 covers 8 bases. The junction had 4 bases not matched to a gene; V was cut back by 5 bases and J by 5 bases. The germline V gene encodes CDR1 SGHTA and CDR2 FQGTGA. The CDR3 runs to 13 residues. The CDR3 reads CASSPSGSETQYF. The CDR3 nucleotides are TGTGCCAGCAGCCCCAGCGGGAGTGAGACCCAGTACTTC.

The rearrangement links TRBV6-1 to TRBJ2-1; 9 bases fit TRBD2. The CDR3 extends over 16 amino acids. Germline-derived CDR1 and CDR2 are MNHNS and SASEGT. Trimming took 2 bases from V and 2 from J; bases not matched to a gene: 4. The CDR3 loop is CASSETSGSTYNEQFF. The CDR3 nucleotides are TGTGCCAGCAGTGAAACTAGCGGGTCAACCTACAATGAGCAGTTCTTC.

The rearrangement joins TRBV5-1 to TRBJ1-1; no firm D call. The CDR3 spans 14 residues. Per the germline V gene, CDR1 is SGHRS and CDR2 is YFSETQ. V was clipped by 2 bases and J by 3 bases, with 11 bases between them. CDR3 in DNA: TGCGCCAGCAGCTTTACTGATACGGACACTGAAGCTTTCTTT. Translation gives CASSFTDTDTEAFF.

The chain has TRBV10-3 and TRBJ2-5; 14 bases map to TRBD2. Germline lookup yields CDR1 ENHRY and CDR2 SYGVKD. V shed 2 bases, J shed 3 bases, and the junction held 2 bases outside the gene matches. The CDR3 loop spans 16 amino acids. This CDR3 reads CAISEGLAGGEETQYF. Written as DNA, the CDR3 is TGTGCCATCAGTGAGGGACTAGCGGGGGGCGAAGAGACCCAGTACTTC.

CDR3 in DNA: TGTGCCAGCGGAATACCGGGACAGGAAGCTTTCTTT. It yields the protein CASGIPGQEAFF. This chain links TRBV28 with TRBJ1-1; 7 bases map to TRBD1. The length of the CDR3 is 12 residues. Germline CDR1 and CDR2: MDHEN and SYDVKM. The V and J ends lost 8 bases and 8 bases, in that order; junction bases with no gene match: 8.

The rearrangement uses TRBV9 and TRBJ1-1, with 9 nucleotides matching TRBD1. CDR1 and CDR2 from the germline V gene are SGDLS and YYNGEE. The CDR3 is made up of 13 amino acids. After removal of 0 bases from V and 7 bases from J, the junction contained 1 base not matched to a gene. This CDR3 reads CASSVVDRGEAFF. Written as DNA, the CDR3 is TGTGCCAGCAGCGTAGTGGACAGGGGTGAAGCTTTCTTT.